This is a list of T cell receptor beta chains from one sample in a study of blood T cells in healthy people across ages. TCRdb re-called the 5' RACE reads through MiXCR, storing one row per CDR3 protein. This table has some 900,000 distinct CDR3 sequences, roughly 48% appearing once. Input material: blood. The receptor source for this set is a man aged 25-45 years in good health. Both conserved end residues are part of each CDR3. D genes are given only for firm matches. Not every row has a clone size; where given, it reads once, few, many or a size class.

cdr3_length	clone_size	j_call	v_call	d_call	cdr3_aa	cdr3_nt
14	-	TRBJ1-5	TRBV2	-	CASSESPPGQPQHF	TGTGCCAGCAGTGAATCCCCTCCGGGGCAGCCCCAGCATTTT
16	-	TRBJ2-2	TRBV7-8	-	CASSLVTGLSTGELFF	TGTGCCAGCAGCTTAGTAACGGGGCTCTCCACCGGGGAGCTGTTTTTT
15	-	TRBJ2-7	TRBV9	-	CASSPQVAGPYEQYF	TGTGCCAGCAGCCCTCAGGTGGCAGGGCCCTACGAGCAGTACTTC
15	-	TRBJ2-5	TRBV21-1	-	CASSPPGEYQETQYF	TGTGCCAGCAGCCCCCCAGGGGAGTACCAAGAGACCCAGTACTTC
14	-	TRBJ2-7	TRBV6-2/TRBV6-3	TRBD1	CATRGQSLNNEQYF	TGTGCCACCCGGGGACAGAGCCTTAACAATGAGCAGTACTTC
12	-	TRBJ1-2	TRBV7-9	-	CASSLRVDGYTF	TGTGCCAGCAGCTTAAGAGTCGACGGCTACACCTTC
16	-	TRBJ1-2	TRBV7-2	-	CASSLAPGTRSYGYTF	TGTGCCAGCAGCTTAGCACCCGGGACAAGGAGCTATGGCTACACCTTC
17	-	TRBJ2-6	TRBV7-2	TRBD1	CASTPTGGARGANVLTF	TGTGCCAGCACCCCGACAGGGGGCGCGAGAGGGGCCAACGTCCTGACTTTC
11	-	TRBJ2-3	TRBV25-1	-	CASSEENTQYF	TGTGCCAGCAGTGAAGAGAATACGCAGTATTTT
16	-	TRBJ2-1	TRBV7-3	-	CASSLGLGADYNEQFF	TGTGCCAGCAGCCTAGGGCTGGGGGCGGACTACAATGAGCAGTTCTTC
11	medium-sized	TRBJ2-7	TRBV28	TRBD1	CASSRGYEQYF	TGTGCCAGCAGCAGGGGGTACGAGCAGTACTTC
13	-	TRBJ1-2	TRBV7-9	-	CASSLEFLEGYTF	TGTGCCAGCAGCTTAGAGTTCCTGGAGGGCTACACCTTC
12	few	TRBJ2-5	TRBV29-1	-	CSGQGSGETQYF	TGCAGCGGGCAGGGAAGTGGAGAGACCCAGTACTTC
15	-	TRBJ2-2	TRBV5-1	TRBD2	CASSWTSLGAGELFF	TGCGCCAGCAGTTGGACTAGCCTCGGCGCCGGGGAGCTGTTTTTT
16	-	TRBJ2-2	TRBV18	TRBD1	CASSPLDRANTGELFF	TGTGCCAGCTCACCACTCGACAGGGCAAACACCGGGGAGCTGTTTTTT
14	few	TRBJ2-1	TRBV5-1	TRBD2	CASKGTSTTPEQFF	TGCGCCAGCAAGGGGACTAGCACTACCCCCGAGCAGTTCTTC
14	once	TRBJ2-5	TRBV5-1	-	CASSPGTQKETQYF	TGCGCCAGCAGCCCGGGGACTCAGAAGGAGACCCAGTACTTC
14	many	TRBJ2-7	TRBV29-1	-	CSVPSASRPYEQYF	TGCAGCGTTCCTAGCGCCAGCCGACCCTACGAGCAGTACTTC
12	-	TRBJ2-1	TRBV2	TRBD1	CASKRGQVEQFF	TGTGCCAGCAAGAGGGGGCAGGTTGAGCAGTTCTTC
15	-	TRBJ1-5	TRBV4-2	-	CASSHDGGWDQPQHF	TGTGCCAGCAGCCACGACGGGGGCTGGGATCAGCCCCAGCATTTT
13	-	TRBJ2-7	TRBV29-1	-	CSVTTPFSYEQYF	TGCAGCGTAACTACACCCTTCTCCTACGAGCAGTACTTC
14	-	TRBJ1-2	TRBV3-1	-	CASSQDLAGYGYTF	TGTGCCAGCAGCCAAGATTTGGCGGGATATGGCTACACCTTC
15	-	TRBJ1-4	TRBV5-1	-	CASSSVMATNEKLFF	TGCGCCAGCAGCTCCGTGATGGCAACTAATGAAAAACTGTTTTTT